The 6 T cell receptor beta chains below all came from one sample that was sequenced in a study of post-analysis software for immune sequencing data. Every TCR beta cDNA library bore unique molecular identifiers. TCRdb itself ran the PCR reads through MiXCR, one entry per CDR3 protein. The sample contains about 680,000 distinct CDR3 sequences, 55% to 60% of which appear only once. Their recognized antigens are unknown. Study-wide findings and caveats: Patients carried 4 or 5 TRBV segments more frequently than controls did, and TRBV5-6, TRBV5-1 and TRBV20-1 were among them.

The sample was blood. The receptor set was obtained from a girl aged 2-10 years with multiple sclerosis.

The chain joins TRBV7-9 to TRBJ2-7, with D tentatively TRBD1 (6 bases). The V and J ends lost 5 bases and 3 bases respectively, with 14 bases between them. The CDR3 runs 14 residues. CDR1 and CDR2 from the germline V gene are SEHNR and FQNEAQ (reference sequence). The DNA for the CDR3 is TGTGCCAGCAGCCTGGGCAAGACAGGCTACGAGCAGTACTTC. Translation: CASSLGKTGYEQYF.

The V gene is TRBV6-2 or TRBV6-3, the J gene TRBJ2-7; no reliable D call. Germline V gene sequence: CDR1 MNHEY, CDR2 SVGEGT. The CDR3 runs 13 residues. Trimming shortened V by 4 bases and J by 4 bases, and 11 bases separated the two germline ends. The CDR3 sequence is CASSFLHRYEQYF. For the CDR3, the DNA is TGTGCCAGCAGTTTTCTCCACCGATACGAGCAGTACTTC.

J is TRBJ2-1 and V is TRBV2; 10 bases map to TRBD2. This CDR3 has 15 residues. Germline CDR1 SNHLY, CDR2 FYNNEI. V trimming: 6 bases; J trimming: 7 bases; junction bases outside the gene matches: 9. Here the CDR3 DNA reads TGTGCCAGCAGGCCTCTAGCGGGAGTAAGAAATGAGCAGTTCTTC. This translates into CASRPLAGVRNEQFF.

This clonotype came up a few times. The genes are TRBV5-1 and TRBJ1-1, with 10 positions matching TRBD1. Germline trimming cut 4 bases from V and 2 bases from J; bases unmatched to any gene: 5. This CDR3 spans 15 amino acids. CDR1 and CDR2 from the germline V gene are SGHRS and YFSETQ. This CDR3 reads CASSPLTGGNTEAFF. As DNA, the CDR3 is TGCGCCAGCAGCCCCCTGACAGGGGGCAACACTGAAGCTTTCTTT.

The CDR3 coding sequence is TGCGCCAGCAGCCAAGATGTGGGGGGGAGGCTCGGCGAGCAGTTCTTC. Translation gives CASSQDVGGRLGEQFF. The rearrangement joins TRBV4-3 to TRBJ2-1; 7 bases are a match to TRBD2. J lost 10 bases, V lost 0 bases, and 12 bases had no gene match. This CDR3 is 16 amino acids long. Germline V gene lookup returns CDR1 LGHNA and CDR2 YSLEER.

The rearrangement links TRBV5-1 to TRBJ2-3; D is perhaps TRBD1 (5 bases). V shed 4 bases and J shed 5 bases, with 17 bases lying between them. The CDR3 is made up of 15 amino acids. The germline V gene encodes CDR1 SGHRS and CDR2 YFSETQ. CDR3 bases: TGCGCCAGCAGCCCTCGGACAAGTTCGGGAGATACGCAGTATTTT. This gives the protein CASSPRTSSGDTQYF.